This T cell receptor (beta chain) was recovered during a study of OX40 agonist ivuxolimab in advanced cancers. The wider study: The study gave patients intravenous ivuxolimab at 0.01 to 10 mg/kg every 2 weeks.

TCRdb's copy holds only in-frame clones and misses some; the assay was immunoSEQ multiplex PCR. The sample contains approximately 15,000 clones, over 55% of which appear only once. With regard to this clone: The antigen is unknown.

Germline CDR1 reads ENHRY; CDR2 reads SYGVKD. The CDR3 totals 18 residues. The V gene end was trimmed by 2 bases and the J gene end by 3 bases; junction bases not matched to a gene: 8. Study-wide results and limits: Relative to CD4+, CD8+ T cells held more expanded clones on average. Nonresponders, in some cases, also had low normalized T-cell clonal expansion.

This rearrangement joins TRBV10-3 to TRBJ2-3; 13 nucleotides agree with TRBD2. This clonotype originated in an adult with an advanced solid tumor such as melanoma, head and neck, liver or kidney cancer. The sequencing here drew on CD4+ or CD8+ T cells sorted from blood, taken in a trial of the OX40 agonist ivuxolimab. The CDR3 bases are TGTGCCATCAGTGAGCTTTCACTAGCGGGGGGGCGAACAGATACGCAGTATTTT. Encoded protein: CAISELSLAGGRTDTQYF.